The next 14 T cell receptor beta chains were all read from a single sample in a study of persistence of HIV-infected CD4 T cells. Cells were stimulated with CMV-infected fibroblast lysates at 10 ug/mL. Sorted nonresponding memory CD4+ T cells were CD40L-negative, CD69-negative, CD45RO-high. The immunoSEQ assay was version 4, run in survey mode. Method: immunoSEQ multiplex PCR; TCRdb's copy keeps in-frame clones and lacks some. The sample holds fewer than 30,000 clones, 82% seen once. No cognate antigen is known for these TCRs. The source was CD4+ T cells sorted from PBMCs after roughly 18-hour stimulation, collected from a patient who received antiretroviral therapy. Receptors were obtained from an adult man with HIV who was CMV-seropositive.

This chain links TRBV3-1 (or the pseudogene TRBV3-2) with TRBJ2-3, with 12 bases identical to TRBD2. The CDR3 has 16 residues. Germline CDR1 and CDR2: LGHDT and YNNKEL (reference sequence). V shed 4 bases, J shed 2 bases, and the junction held 4 bases outside the gene matches. CDR3 protein: CASSRGTSGHTDTQYF. For the CDR3, the DNA is TGTGCCAGCAGCCGCGGGACTAGCGGGCACACAGATACGCAGTATTTT.

The rearrangement uses TRBV9 and TRBJ2-4, with a tentative D call TRBD1 (6 bases). In germline, CDR1 is SGDLS, CDR2 YYNGEE. The CDR3 sequence is 17 residues long. Deletions cut 0 bases from V and 3 bases from J, with 16 bases between. The DNA of the CDR3 is TGTGCCAGCAGCGTAGGCCCAGGACCAGGGGTCAAAAACATTCAGTACTTC. Its protein product is CASSVGPGPGVKNIQYF.

V is TRBV7-9 and J is TRBJ2-3; 11 nucleotides agree with TRBD2. The CDR3 is made up of 17 amino acids. Germline trimming cut 1 base from V and 5 bases from J; bases unmatched to any gene: 8. CDR1 and CDR2 (germline): SEHNR, FQNEAQ (reference sequence). CDR3 amino acids: CASSLGLAGPPVDTQYF. The CDR3 DNA follows: TGTGCCAGCAGCTTAGGACTAGCGGGGCCCCCGGTAGATACGCAGTATTTT.

This clone occurred a few times. V is TRBV6-2 or TRBV6-3 and J is TRBJ2-1; TRBD1 aligns across 7 bases. The CDR3 consists of 11 residues. With 5 bases clipped from V and 12 bases from J, the junction kept 4 bases outside the gene matches. CDR1 is MNHEY, CDR2 SVGEGT, per germline. The CDR3 region is CASSTQGRQFF. DNA for the CDR3: TGTGCCAGCAGTACACAGGGGAGGCAGTTCTTC.

The rearrangement links TRBV19 to TRBJ1-5, with 10 bases aligning to TRBD1. V dropped 4 bases and J dropped 4; count of bases not matched to a gene: 4. There are 15 residues in the CDR3. Germline V CDR1 and CDR2: LNHDA, SQIVND (reference sequence). The CDR3 here is CASSTSGQGNQPQHF. The CDR3 DNA reads as TGTGCCAGTAGTACTTCGGGACAGGGGAATCAGCCCCAGCATTTT.

The chain employs TRBV6-1 and TRBJ1-5; D is unresolved. CDR3 length equals 15 residues. Germline-derived CDR1 and CDR2 are MNHNS and SASEGT. V was cut by 2 bases and J by 1 base, with 9 bases left in between. CDR3 nucleotides: TGTGCCAGCAGTGAATATAGCCAGAGCAATCAGCCCCAGCATTTT. This sequence encodes CASSEYSQSNQPQHF.

This clone occurred a few times. CDR3 nucleotide sequence: TGTGCCAGCAGCCTTAGGACAGGGGTTAGAGACGAGCAGTACTTC. As protein: CASSLRTGVRDEQYF. V gene TRBV5-4 combines with J gene TRBJ2-7; 9 positions agree with TRBD1. J was trimmed by 5 bases and V by 4 bases; bases with no gene match: 10. CDR1 and CDR2 (germline): SGHNT, YYREEE (reference sequence). The CDR3 is 15 amino acids.

CDR3 bases: TGTGCCAGCAGTTACTTTCCAAACAATGAGCAGTTCTTC. Translation: CASSYFPNNEQFF. The J gene is TRBJ2-1, the V gene TRBV6-6; no firm D call. This CDR3 spans 13 amino acids. Trimming left V 1 base short and J 5 bases short, with 6 bases between. Germline V gene lookup returns CDR1 MNHNY and CDR2 SVGAGI (reference sequence).

This clone was seen a single time. The J gene is TRBJ2-4, the V gene TRBV4-1, with TRBD1 matching over 7 bases. Per germline, CDR1 MGHRA and CDR2 YSYEKL. The CDR3 sequence is 15 residues long. J was trimmed by 8 bases and V by 2 bases; bases with no gene match: 9. The CDR3 DNA reads as TGCGCCAGCAGCCAACTAGACAGGGACATGGACATTCAGTACTTC. This codes for CASSQLDRDMDIQYF.

The chain combines TRBV2 with TRBJ1-1, with D perhaps matching TRBD1 (5 bases). Trimming cost V 5 bases and J 5 bases, with 12 bases left between them. The CDR3 is 13 residues long. The germline V gene encodes CDR1 SNHLY and CDR2 FYNNEI. The CDR3 nucleotides read TGTGCCAGCAGTCGCCTAGGGGTGACTGAAGCTTTCTTT. Translating gives CASSRLGVTEAFF.

The J gene is TRBJ2-3, the V gene TRBV10-3; TRBD2 matches at 7 bases. J gave up 1 base and V 7 bases, and 2 bases lay outside the gene matches. The V gene's germline CDR1 is ENHRY and CDR2 SYGVKD. CDR3 length: 13 amino acids. The CDR3 DNA sequence: TGTGCCATCACCCGGGGGGGCACAGATACGCAGTATTTT. Its translation is CAITRGGTDTQYF.

V usage is TRBV28 and J usage is TRBJ1-6, with 9 positions matching TRBD1. There are 16 residues in the CDR3. J gave up 4 bases and V 7 bases, and 8 bases lay outside the gene matches. Germline assignment: CDR1 MDHEN and CDR2 SYDVKM. This CDR3 reads CASTLDRGGYNSPLHF. CDR3 nucleotides: TGTGCCAGCACCCTGGACAGGGGAGGGTATAATTCACCCCTCCACTTT.

The V gene is TRBV10-1, the J gene TRBJ2-3; D is ambiguous. The V end was cut by 6 bases, the J end by 6 bases, with 7 bases between. CDR3 size: 11 residues. Looked up from germline, CDR1 is WNHNN and CDR2 is SYGVQD (reference sequence). Written as DNA, the CDR3 is TGCGCCAGCAGCGGGCCGGATACGCAGTATTTT. Translated: CASSGPDTQYF.

The chain couples TRBV7-2 to TRBJ2-2; the D is unclear. This CDR3 has 15 residues. Trimming removed 2 bases from V and 5 bases from J, with 12 bases in between. Germline V gives CDR1 SGHTA, CDR2 FQGNSA. CDR3 sequence (DNA): TGTGCCAGCAGCTTACCCAGGCTGAGAACCGGGGAGCTGTTTTTT. As protein: CASSLPRLRTGELFF.